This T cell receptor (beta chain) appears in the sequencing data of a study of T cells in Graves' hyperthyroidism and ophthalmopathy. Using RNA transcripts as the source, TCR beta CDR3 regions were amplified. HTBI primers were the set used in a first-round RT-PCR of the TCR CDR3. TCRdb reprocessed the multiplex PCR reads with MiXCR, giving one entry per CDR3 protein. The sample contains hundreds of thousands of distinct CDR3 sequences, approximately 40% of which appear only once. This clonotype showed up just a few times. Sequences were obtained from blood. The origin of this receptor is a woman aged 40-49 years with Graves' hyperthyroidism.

The CDR3 sequence is CASSYSISGRNTEAFF. In nucleotides, the CDR3 is TGTGCCAGCAGTTACTCGATCAGCGGGAGGAACACTGAAGCTTTCTTT. This chain connects TRBV6-6 to TRBJ1-1; D remains ambiguous. Germline V gene lookup returns CDR1 MNHNY and CDR2 SVGAGI (reference sequence). The ends were cut back, 0 bases at V and 1 base at J, with 12 bases in the middle. The CDR3 covers 16 residues.